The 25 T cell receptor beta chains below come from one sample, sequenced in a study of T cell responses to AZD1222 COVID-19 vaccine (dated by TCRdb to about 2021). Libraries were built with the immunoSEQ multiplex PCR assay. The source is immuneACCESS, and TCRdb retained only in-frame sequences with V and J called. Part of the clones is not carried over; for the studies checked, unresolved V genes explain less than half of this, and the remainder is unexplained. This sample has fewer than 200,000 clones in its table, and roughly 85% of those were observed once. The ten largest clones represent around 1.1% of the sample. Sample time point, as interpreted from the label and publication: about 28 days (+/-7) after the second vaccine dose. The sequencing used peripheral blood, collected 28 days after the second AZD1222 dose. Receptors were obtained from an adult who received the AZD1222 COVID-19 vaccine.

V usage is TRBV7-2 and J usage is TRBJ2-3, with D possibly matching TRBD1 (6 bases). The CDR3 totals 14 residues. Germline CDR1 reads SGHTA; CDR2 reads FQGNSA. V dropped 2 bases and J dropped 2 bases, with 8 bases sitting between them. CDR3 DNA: TGTGCCAGCAGCTTACAGGGGTACACAGATACGCAGTATTTT. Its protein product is CASSLQGYTDTQYF. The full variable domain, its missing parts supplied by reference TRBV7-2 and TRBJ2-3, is GAGVSQSPSNKVTEKGKDVELRCDPISGHTALYWYRQSLGQGLEFLIYFQGNSAPDKSGLPSDRFSAERTGGSVSTLTIQRTQQEDSAVYLCASSLQGYTDTQYFGPGTRLTVL.

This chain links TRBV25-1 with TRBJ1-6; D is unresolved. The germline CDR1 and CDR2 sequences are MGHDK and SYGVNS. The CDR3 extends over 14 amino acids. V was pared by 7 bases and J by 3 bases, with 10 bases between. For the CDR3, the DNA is TGTGCCAGCAATACACGAGACTATAATTCACCCCTCCACTTT. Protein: CASNTRDYNSPLHF.

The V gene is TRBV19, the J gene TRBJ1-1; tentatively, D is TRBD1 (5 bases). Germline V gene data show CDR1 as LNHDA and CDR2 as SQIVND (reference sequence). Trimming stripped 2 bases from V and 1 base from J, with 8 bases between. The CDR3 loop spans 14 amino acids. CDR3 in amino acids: CASSIPTENTEAFF. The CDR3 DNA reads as TGTGCCAGTAGTATACCGACAGAGAACACTGAAGCTTTCTTT.

This CDR3 is CASSRDSQQETQYF. In DNA form, the CDR3 reads TGCGCCAGCAGTCGGGATTCACAACAAGAGACCCAGTACTTC. The V and J genes are TRBV5-1 and TRBJ2-5; D is perhaps TRBD2 (5 bases). Per germline, CDR1 SGHRS and CDR2 YFSETQ. The CDR3 runs to 14 residues. V was trimmed by 5 bases and J by 2 bases, leaving 13 bases between them.

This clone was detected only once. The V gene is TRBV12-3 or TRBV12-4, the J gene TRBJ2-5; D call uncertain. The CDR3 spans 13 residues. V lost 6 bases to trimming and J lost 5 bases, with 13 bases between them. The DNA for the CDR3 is TGTGCCAGCAGCCGAGGAACCAGGGAGACCCAGTACTTC. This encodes CASSRGTRETQYF.

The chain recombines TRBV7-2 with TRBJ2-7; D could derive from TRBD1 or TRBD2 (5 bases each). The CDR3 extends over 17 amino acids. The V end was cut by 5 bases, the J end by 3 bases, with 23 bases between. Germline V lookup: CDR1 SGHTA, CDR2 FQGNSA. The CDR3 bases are TGTGCCAGCAGCCCCGACAAACCGGGACGTGAAATCTACGAGCAGTACTTC. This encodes CASSPDKPGREIYEQYF.

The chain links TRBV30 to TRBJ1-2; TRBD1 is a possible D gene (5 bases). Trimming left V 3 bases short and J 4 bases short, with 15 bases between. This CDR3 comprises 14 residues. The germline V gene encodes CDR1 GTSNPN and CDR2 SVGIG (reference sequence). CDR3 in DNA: TGTGCCTGGAGCCACAAAGGGGCAAGCTATGGCTACACCTTC. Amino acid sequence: CAWSHKGASYGYTF.

The CDR3 spells CASSPGGTEAFF. The CDR3 region has the DNA TGTGCCAGCAGCCCGGGGGGCACTGAAGCTTTCTTT. The V and J genes are TRBV28 and TRBJ1-1; maybe TRBD1 (5 bases). Germline V gives CDR1 MDHEN, CDR2 SYDVKM. The CDR3 extends over 12 amino acids. V was shortened by 6 bases and J by 4 bases, with 9 bases between the two germline ends.

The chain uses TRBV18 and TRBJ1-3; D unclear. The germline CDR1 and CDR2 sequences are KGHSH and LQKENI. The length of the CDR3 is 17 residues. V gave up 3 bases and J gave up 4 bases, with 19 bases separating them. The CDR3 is CASSPYVAISEGNTIYF. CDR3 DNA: TGTGCCAGCTCACCTTATGTAGCGATCTCGGAGGGAAACACCATATATTTT. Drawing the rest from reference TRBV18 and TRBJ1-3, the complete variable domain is NAGVMQNPRHLVRRRGQEARLRCSPMKGHSHVYWYRQLPEEGLKFMVYLQKENIIDESGMPKERFSAEFPKEGPSILRIQQVVRGDSAAYFCASSPYVAISEGNTIYFGEGSWLTVV.

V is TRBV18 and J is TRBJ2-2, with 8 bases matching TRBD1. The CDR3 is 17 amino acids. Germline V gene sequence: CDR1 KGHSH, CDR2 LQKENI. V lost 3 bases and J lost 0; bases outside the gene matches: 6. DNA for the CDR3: TGTGCCAGCTCACCCCCCGGGACAGGAGCGAACACCGGGGAGCTGTTTTTT. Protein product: CASSPPGTGANTGELFF.

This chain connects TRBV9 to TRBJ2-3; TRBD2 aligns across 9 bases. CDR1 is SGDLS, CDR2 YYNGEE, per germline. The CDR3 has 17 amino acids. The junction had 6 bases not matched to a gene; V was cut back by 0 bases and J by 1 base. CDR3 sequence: CASSVATERGGTDTQYF. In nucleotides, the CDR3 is TGTGCCAGCAGCGTAGCTACTGAGCGGGGGGGCACAGATACGCAGTATTTT.

CDR3 in amino acids: CASSLGPTTGEQYF. For the CDR3, the DNA is TGTGCCAGCAGCTTAGGTCCCACAACGGGCGAGCAGTACTTC. V is TRBV7-7 and J is TRBJ2-7; no clear D. The CDR3 totals 14 residues. Germline assignment: CDR1 SSHAT and CDR2 FNYEAQ (reference sequence). Trimming took off 1 base at V and 6 bases at J, with 13 bases between the two ends.

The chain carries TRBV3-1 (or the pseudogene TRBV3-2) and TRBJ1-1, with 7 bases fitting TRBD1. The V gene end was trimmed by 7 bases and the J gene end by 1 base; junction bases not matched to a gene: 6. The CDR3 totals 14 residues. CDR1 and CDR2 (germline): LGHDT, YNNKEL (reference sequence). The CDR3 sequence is CASNLGQTNTEAFF. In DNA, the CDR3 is TGTGCCAGCAACCTGGGACAGACGAACACTGAAGCTTTCTTT.

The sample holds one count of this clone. The CDR3 is CASSIPRDTQYF. In nucleotides, the CDR3 is TGTGCCAGTAGTATCCCGCGAGATACGCAGTATTTT. The chain employs TRBV19 and TRBJ2-3; D is ambiguous. Germline V lookup: CDR1 LNHDA, CDR2 SQIVND (reference sequence). CDR3 size: 12 residues. V gave up 3 bases and J gave up 5 bases, with 6 bases separating them.

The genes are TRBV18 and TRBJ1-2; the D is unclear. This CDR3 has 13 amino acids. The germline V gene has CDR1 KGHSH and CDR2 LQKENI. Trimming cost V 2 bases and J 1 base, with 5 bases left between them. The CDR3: CASSPDLNYGYTF. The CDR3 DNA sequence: TGTGCCAGCTCACCAGACCTTAACTATGGCTACACCTTC.

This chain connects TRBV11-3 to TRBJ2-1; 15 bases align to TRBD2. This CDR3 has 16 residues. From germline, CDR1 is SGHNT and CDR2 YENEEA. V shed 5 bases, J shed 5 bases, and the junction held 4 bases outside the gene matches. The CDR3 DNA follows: TGTGCCAGCAGCCCTCGGACTAGCGGGGGGGACAATGAGCAGTTCTTC. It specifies CASSPRTSGGDNEQFF.

The CDR3 nucleotides read TGTGCCAGCAGCCAGGGACGGAGCGGTGGCTACACCTTC. Protein product: CASSQGRSGGYTF. This chain connects TRBV14 to TRBJ1-2; a weak D match, TRBD1 (5 bases). CDR3 length: 13 residues. Trimming cost V 3 bases and J 7 bases, with 12 bases left between them. Per the germline V gene, CDR1 is SGHDN and CDR2 is FVKESK.

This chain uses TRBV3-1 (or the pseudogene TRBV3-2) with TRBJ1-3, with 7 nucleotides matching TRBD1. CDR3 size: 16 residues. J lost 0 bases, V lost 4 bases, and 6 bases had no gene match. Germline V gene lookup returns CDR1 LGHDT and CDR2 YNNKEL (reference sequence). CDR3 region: CASSRRQGTSGNTIYF. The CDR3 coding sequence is TGTGCCAGCAGCCGGCGACAGGGAACCTCTGGAAACACCATATATTTT.

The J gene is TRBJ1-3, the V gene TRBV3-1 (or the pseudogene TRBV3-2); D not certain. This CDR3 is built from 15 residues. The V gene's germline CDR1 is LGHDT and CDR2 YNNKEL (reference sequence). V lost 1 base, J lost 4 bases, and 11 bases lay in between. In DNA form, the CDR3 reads TGTGCCAGCAGCCAAGGTGCCCACCGGGGAAACACCATATATTTT. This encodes CASSQGAHRGNTIYF.

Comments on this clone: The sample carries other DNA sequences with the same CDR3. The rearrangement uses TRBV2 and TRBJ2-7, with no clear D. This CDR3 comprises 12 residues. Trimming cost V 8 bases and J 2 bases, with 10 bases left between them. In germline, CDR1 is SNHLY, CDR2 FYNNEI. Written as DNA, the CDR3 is TGTGCCAGCTCAGCAGGTCCCTACGAGCAGTACTTC. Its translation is CASSAGPYEQYF.

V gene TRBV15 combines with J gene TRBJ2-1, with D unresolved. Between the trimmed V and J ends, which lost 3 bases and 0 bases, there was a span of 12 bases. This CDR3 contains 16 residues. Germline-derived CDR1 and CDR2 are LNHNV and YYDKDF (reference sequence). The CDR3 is CATSSLWTVSYNEQFF. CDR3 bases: TGTGCCACCAGCAGCCTCTGGACGGTCTCCTACAATGAGCAGTTCTTC. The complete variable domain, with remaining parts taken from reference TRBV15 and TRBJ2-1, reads DAMVIQNPRYQVTQFGKPVTLSCSQTLNHNVMYWYQQKSSQAPKLLFHYYDKDFNNEADTPDNFQSRRPNTSFCFLDIRSPGLGDTAMYLCATSSLWTVSYNEQFFGPGTRLTVL.

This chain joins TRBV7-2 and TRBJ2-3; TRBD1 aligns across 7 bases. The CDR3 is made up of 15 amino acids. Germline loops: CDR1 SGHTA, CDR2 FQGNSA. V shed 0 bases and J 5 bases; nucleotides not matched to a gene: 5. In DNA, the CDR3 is TGTGCCAGCAGCTTAGCTGGGACAGACAGAGATACGCAGTATTTT. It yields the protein CASSLAGTDRDTQYF.

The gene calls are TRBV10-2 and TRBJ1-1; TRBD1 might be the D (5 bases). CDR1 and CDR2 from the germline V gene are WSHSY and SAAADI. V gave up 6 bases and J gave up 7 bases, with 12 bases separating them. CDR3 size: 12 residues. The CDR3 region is CASRGGVREAFF. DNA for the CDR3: TGCGCCAGCAGGGGAGGGGTTCGTGAAGCTTTCTTT.

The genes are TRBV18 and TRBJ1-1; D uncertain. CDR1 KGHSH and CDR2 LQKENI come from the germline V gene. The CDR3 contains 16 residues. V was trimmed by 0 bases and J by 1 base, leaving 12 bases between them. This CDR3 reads CASSPPSRTPNTEAFF. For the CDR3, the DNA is TGTGCCAGCTCACCACCGTCCCGAACCCCGAACACTGAAGCTTTCTTT.

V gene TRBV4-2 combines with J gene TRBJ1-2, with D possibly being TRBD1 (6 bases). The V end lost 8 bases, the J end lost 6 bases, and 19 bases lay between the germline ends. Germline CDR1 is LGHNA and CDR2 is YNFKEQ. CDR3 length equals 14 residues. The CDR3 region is CASSTGRATDGYTF. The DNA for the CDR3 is TGTGCCAGCTCTACAGGGAGGGCTACGGATGGCTACACCTTC.